This passage covers 8 T cell receptor beta chains from one sample sequenced in a study of T cells in localized non-small cell lung cancer. Using immunoSEQ multiplex PCR, the repertoire was profiled, and TCRdb retains in-frame clones only, with some absent. The table has about 33,000 clones, 78% seen once; the top ten hold 35% to 45%. Sequenced here: peripheral blood, sampled before any cancer treatment. Source of these receptors: a male donor aged 60 or older with stage II squamous cell lung carcinoma.

The sample holds one count of this clone. CDR3 nucleotides: TGCGCCAGCAGCTGGCAGAGTTTGAACACTGAAGCTTTCTTT. It is translated as CASSWQSLNTEAFF. This chain joins TRBV5-1 and TRBJ1-1; D uncertain. This CDR3 region has 14 residues. V was trimmed by 3 bases and J by 0 bases, leaving 9 bases between them. Looked up from germline, CDR1 is SGHRS and CDR2 is YFSETQ.

The V gene is TRBV11-2, the J gene TRBJ2-5; D gene unclear. Trimming left V 1 base short and J 2 bases short, with 8 bases between. CDR1 is SGHAT, CDR2 FQNNGV, per germline. The CDR3 spans 14 residues. CDR3 region: CASSLGRNQETQYF. The CDR3 coding sequence is TGTGCCAGCAGCTTAGGACGCAATCAAGAGACCCAGTACTTC.

This chain connects TRBV6-1 to TRBJ1-2, with 8 positions matching TRBD1. The CDR3 runs 15 residues. V dropped 6 bases and J dropped 0; count of bases not matched to a gene: 6. The germline V gene encodes CDR1 MNHNS and CDR2 SASEGT. The CDR3: CASRETGGANYGYTF. For the CDR3, the DNA is TGTGCCAGCAGGGAAACAGGGGGAGCTAACTATGGCTACACCTTC.

V and J are TRBV29-1 and TRBJ2-1; D gene uncertain. CDR3 size: 17 residues. V was trimmed by 7 bases and J by 2 bases, leaving 24 bases between them. CDR1 is SQVTM and CDR2 is ANQGSEA in the germline V gene. The DNA for the CDR3 is TGCAGCGGACTCGAGACATCGGTTCGTGGTCCCTACAATGAGCAGTTCTTC. Translating gives CSGLETSVRGPYNEQFF.

The chain couples TRBV18 to TRBJ1-1; D not resolved. Trimming stripped 0 bases from V and 0 bases from J, with 11 bases between. Germline V gene data show CDR1 as KGHSH and CDR2 as LQKENI. The CDR3 extends over 16 amino acids. The DNA for the CDR3 is TGTGCCAGCTCACCACCCCCACCCAGCTTGAACACTGAAGCTTTCTTT. Amino acid sequence: CASSPPPPSLNTEAFF.

J is TRBJ2-3 and V is TRBV7-9, with 9 bases identical to TRBD1. The length of the CDR3 is 16 residues. Germline V gene data show CDR1 as SEHNR and CDR2 as FQNEAQ (reference sequence). V lost 6 bases and J lost 4; bases outside the gene matches: 11. CDR3 DNA sequence: TGTGCCAGCAGTCATCCTTTTGGACAGGGGCCAGATACGCAGTATTTT. This sequence encodes CASSHPFGQGPDTQYF. The full variable domain, with the rest looked up from reference TRBV7-9 and TRBJ2-3, is DTGVSQNPRHKITKRGQNVTFRCDPISEHNRLYWYRQTLGQGPEFLTYFQNEAQLEKSRLLSDRFSAERPKGSFSTLEIQRTEQGDSAMYLCASSHPFGQGPDTQYFGPGTRLTVL.

This clone was seen many times. The rearrangement links TRBV18 to TRBJ2-7, with D possibly being TRBD1 (6 bases). Trimming removed 0 bases at V and 5 bases at J, with 11 bases between. The CDR3 covers 14 residues. The germline V gene has CDR1 KGHSH and CDR2 LQKENI. CDR3 sequence: CASSPPGQGHEQYF. The CDR3 DNA reads as TGTGCCAGCTCACCACCGGGGCAGGGGCACGAGCAGTACTTC.

The chain carries TRBV7-3 and TRBJ2-3, with 7 bases identical to TRBD1. Trimming at V came to 3 bases and at J to 2 bases, leaving 11 bases not matched to a gene. Germline lookup yields CDR1 SGHTA and CDR2 FQGTGA. This CDR3 contains 17 residues. In DNA, the CDR3 is TGTGCCAGCAGCTTTGTCCCGGGACAGACCAACACAGATACGCAGTATTTT. Its translation is CASSFVPGQTNTDTQYF. Full variable domain (outside the CDR3, taken from reference TRBV7-3 and TRBJ2-3): GAGVSQTPSNKVTEKGKYVELRCDPISGHTALYWYRQSLGQGPEFLIYFQGTGAADDSGLPNDRFFAVRPEGSVSTLKIQRTERGDSAVYLCASSFVPGQTNTDTQYFGPGTRLTVL.